This T cell receptor beta chain was captured in a study of shared clonotypes between healthy human individuals. Study-wide context: A couple of women and a few men aged 18 to 49 served as donors. CD4 naive and memory got three plates each, CD8 naive two, CD8 memory one.

Naive CD8 cells were CD45RO-negative, positively selected for CCR7, excluding terminally differentiated effector memory CD45RA+ cells. Each subset's genomic DNA was shared equally among a number of immunoSEQ plates. Assay: immunoSEQ multiplex PCR; the TCRdb copy retains only in-frame clones and omits some. The data contain about 2 million clones, roughly 94% of them singletons. What was sequenced was naive CD8+ T cells sorted from blood. The sequence was obtained from a man aged 18 to 35 in good health.

The CDR3 here is CASSLVWGYNEQFF. Here the CDR3 DNA reads TGCGCCAGCAGCTTGGTGTGGGGGTACAATGAGCAGTTCTTC. This chain links TRBV5-1 with TRBJ2-1; possibly TRBD1 or TRBD2 for D (5 bases each). Trimming left V 0 bases short and J 4 bases short, with 8 bases between. Germline CDR1 and CDR2: SGHRS and YFSETQ. This CDR3 region has 14 residues.